This T cell receptor (beta chain) was obtained from a study of identical twins. Each CDR3 protein is one row after TCRdb ran MiXCR on the 5' RACE reads. The top ten clones hold more than 0.25% of a sample with approximately 1.8 million distinct CDR3 sequences, more than 30% of them seen once. CDR1 and CDR2 (germline): ENHRY, SYGVKD. The CDR3 loop spans 15 amino acids. V gave up 6 bases and J gave up 2 bases; unmatched junction bases: 7. There are a few counts of this clonotype. The chain joins TRBV10-3 to TRBJ2-3, with 8 bases matching TRBD2. Source material: cord blood. This receptor was taken from a newborn girl in good health. The CDR3 spells CAISRLAPDTDTQYF. The CDR3 nucleotides are TGTGCCATCAGCCGACTAGCGCCCGACACAGATACGCAGTATTTT.